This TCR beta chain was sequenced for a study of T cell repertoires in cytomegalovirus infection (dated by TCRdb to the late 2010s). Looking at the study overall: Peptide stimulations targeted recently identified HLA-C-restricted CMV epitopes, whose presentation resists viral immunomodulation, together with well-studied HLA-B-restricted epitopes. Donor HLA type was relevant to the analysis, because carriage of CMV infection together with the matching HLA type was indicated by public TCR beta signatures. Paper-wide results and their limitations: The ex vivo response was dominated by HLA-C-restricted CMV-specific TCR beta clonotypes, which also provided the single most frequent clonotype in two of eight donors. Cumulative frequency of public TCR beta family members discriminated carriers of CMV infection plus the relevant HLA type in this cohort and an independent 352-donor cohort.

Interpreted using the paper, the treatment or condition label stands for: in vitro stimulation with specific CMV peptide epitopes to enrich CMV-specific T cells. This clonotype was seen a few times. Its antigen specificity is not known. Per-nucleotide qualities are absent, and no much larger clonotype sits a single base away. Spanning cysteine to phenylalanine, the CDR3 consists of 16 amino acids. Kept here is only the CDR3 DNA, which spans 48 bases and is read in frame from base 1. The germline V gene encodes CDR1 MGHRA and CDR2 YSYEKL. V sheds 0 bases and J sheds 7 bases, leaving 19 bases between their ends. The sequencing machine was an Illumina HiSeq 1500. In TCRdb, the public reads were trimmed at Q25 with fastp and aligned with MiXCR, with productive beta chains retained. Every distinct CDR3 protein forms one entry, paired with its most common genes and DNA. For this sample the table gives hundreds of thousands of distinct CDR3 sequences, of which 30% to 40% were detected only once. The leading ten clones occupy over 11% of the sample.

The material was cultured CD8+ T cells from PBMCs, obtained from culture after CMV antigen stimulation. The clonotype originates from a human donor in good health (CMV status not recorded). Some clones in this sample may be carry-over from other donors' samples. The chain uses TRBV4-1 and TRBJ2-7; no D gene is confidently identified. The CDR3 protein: CASSQEGSVLAEEQYF. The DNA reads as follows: TGCGCCAGCAGCCAAGAGGGTTCAGTGCTTGCGGAGGAGCAGTACTTC.